A single sample is the source of the 20 T cell receptor beta chains below, sequenced in a study of blood T cell repertoires in COVID-19. TCRdb's copy holds only in-frame clones and misses some; the assay was immunoSEQ multiplex PCR. The profile covers 150,000 to 200,000 clones, with approximately 82% appearing a single time and about 20% taken by the ten largest. Source material: peripheral blood. Receptors originate from a woman aged 80 or over with acute or convalescent COVID-19.

The V call is TRBV15, the J call TRBJ2-2; TRBD2 might be the D (6 bases). Germline CDR1 is LNHNV and CDR2 is YYDKDF (reference sequence). The CDR3 spans 13 residues. Between the trimmed V and J ends, which lost 8 bases and 5 bases, there was a span of 12 bases. CDR3 sequence (DNA): TGTGCCACCCGGAGGGGTTGGACCGGGGAGCTGTTTTTT. Translating it yields CATRRGWTGELFF.

CDR3 loop: CASSLGPGQGKSSYEQYF. CDR3 in DNA: TGTGCCAGCAGCTTGGGGCCAGGACAGGGAAAATCCTCCTACGAGCAGTACTTC. The chain carries TRBV5-4 and TRBJ2-7, with 8 bases that match TRBD1. Trimming at V came to 0 bases and at J to 0 bases, leaving 11 bases not matched to a gene. Germline V lookup: CDR1 SGHNT, CDR2 YYREEE (reference sequence). This CDR3 is 18 amino acids long.

This chain links TRBV6-2 or TRBV6-3 with TRBJ2-7; 8 bases agree with TRBD1. Trimming took 6 bases from V and 4 from J; bases not matched to a gene: 11. Germline V CDR1 and CDR2: MNHEY, SVGEGT. This CDR3 is built from 15 residues. CDR3 protein: CASSRIGQGRYEQYF. CDR3 nucleotide sequence: TGTGCCAGCAGCCGAATCGGACAGGGAAGATACGAGCAGTACTTC.

The chain employs TRBV5-1 and TRBJ1-4; 9 positions agree with TRBD1. CDR1 is SGHRS, CDR2 YFSETQ, per germline. The CDR3 has 15 amino acids. With 4 bases clipped from V and 8 bases from J, the junction kept 9 bases outside the gene matches. CDR3 residues: CASSVVGQGREKLFF. CDR3 coding DNA: TGCGCCAGCAGCGTTGTGGGACAGGGACGGGAAAAACTGTTTTTT.

The chain recombines TRBV6-5 with TRBJ1-5; D unclear. Trimming took off 4 bases at V and 6 bases at J, with 16 bases between the two ends. This CDR3 comprises 15 residues. The V gene's germline CDR1 is MNHEY and CDR2 SVGAGI. DNA for the CDR3: TGTGCCAGCAGTTTAGGAGGGTCTTACGGTCAGCCCCAGCATTTT. Its protein is CASSLGGSYGQPQHF.

The CDR3 region is CASGTWTANTGELFF. CDR3 nucleotide sequence: TGCGCCAGCGGTACCTGGACAGCGAACACCGGGGAGCTGTTTTTT. The V gene is TRBV5-1, the J gene TRBJ2-2, with D maybe TRBD1 (6 bases). The CDR3 runs to 15 residues. The V gene lost 7 bases and the J gene lost 0 bases, with 13 bases spanning the gap. Per germline, CDR1 SGHRS and CDR2 YFSETQ.

The chain joins TRBV5-6 to TRBJ1-2; TRBD1 agrees at 7 bases. The germline V gene encodes CDR1 SGHDT and CDR2 YYEEEE. The CDR3 is 17 residues long. V shed 4 bases, J shed 6 bases, and the junction held 18 bases outside the gene matches. This CDR3 reads CASSPVDGRGQQHGYTF. CDR3 in DNA: TGTGCCAGCAGCCCTGTGGACGGTAGGGGGCAACAGCATGGCTACACCTTC.

The chain joins TRBV7-2 to TRBJ1-6, with D tentatively TRBD1 (6 bases). The CDR3 length is 16 residues. Trimming removed 1 base from V and 7 bases from J, with 14 bases in between. The V gene's germline CDR1 is SGHTA and CDR2 FQGNSA. CDR3 nucleotides: TGTGCCAGCAGCTTAGAGGGGACAACGGCCAATTCACCCCTCCACTTT. This translates into CASSLEGTTANSPLHF.

The chain carries TRBV19 and TRBJ2-1; 9 bases are a match to TRBD2. Germline assignment: CDR1 LNHDA and CDR2 SQIVND (reference sequence). J gave up 2 bases and V 5 bases, and 4 bases lay outside the gene matches. CDR3 length: 15 amino acids. The CDR3 region has the DNA TGTGCCAGTAGTGGCGGGAGGGCCCCCTACAATGAGCAGTTCTTC. Translating gives CASSGGRAPYNEQFF.

The chain carries TRBV2 and TRBJ1-6; 8 nucleotides match TRBD1. The CDR3 covers 16 residues. Germline V gives CDR1 SNHLY, CDR2 FYNNEI. V dropped 4 bases and J dropped 0; count of bases not matched to a gene: 2. The CDR3 DNA is TGTGCCAGCAGTGGGACAGGGAGCTCCTATAATTCACCCCTCCACTTT. Protein: CASSGTGSSYNSPLHF.

This chain joins TRBV4-2 and TRBJ2-1; 7 positions match TRBD2. The ends lost 3 bases at V and 6 bases at J; junction bases unmatched: 8. CDR3 length: 15 residues. Germline V gene lookup returns CDR1 LGHNA and CDR2 YNFKEQ. For the CDR3, the DNA is TGTGCCAGCAGCCATGAGCCGGGAGGCCGCAATGAGCAGTTCTTC. Translated: CASSHEPGGRNEQFF.

V and J are TRBV5-1 and TRBJ1-2, with 8 bases matching TRBD1. Germline trimming cut 4 bases from V and 4 bases from J; bases unmatched to any gene: 3. The CDR3 spans 13 residues. Per the germline V gene, CDR1 is SGHRS and CDR2 is YFSETQ. The CDR3 sequence: CASSAGGRYGYTF. The CDR3 bases are TGCGCCAGCAGCGCAGGGGGCCGCTATGGCTACACCTTC. The whole variable domain, filled in from reference TRBV5-1 and TRBJ1-2, reads KAGVTQTPRYLIKTRGQQVTLSCSPISGHRSVSWYQQTPGQGLQFLFEYFSETQRNKGNFPGRFSGRQFSNSRSEMNVSTLELGDSALYLCASSAGGRYGYTFGSGTRLTVV.

The chain uses TRBV27 and TRBJ1-3, with 9 bases matching TRBD1. The CDR3 totals 15 residues. V lost 5 bases and J lost 4; bases outside the gene matches: 6. The germline V gene has CDR1 MNHEY and CDR2 SMNVEV (reference sequence). This CDR3 is CASSPLDRGGNTIYF. DNA of the CDR3: TGTGCCAGCAGTCCCCTGGACAGGGGCGGAAACACCATATATTTT.

This clone was found a few times. The chain combines TRBV18 with TRBJ1-1; TRBD1 agrees at 8 bases. Germline loops: CDR1 KGHSH, CDR2 LQKENI. The CDR3 covers 14 residues. V was clipped by 5 bases and J by 1 base; unmatched bases: 3. This CDR3 is CASSGDRKNTEAFF. CDR3 sequence (DNA): TGTGCCAGCTCAGGGGACAGGAAGAACACTGAAGCTTTCTTT.

Regarding this clone: At one end the junction does not follow the germline gene, possibly because of a read error. CDR3: CASSQDLRGERYF. The CDR3 nucleotides are TGTGCCAGCAGCCAAGATCTCAGGGGGGAGCGGTACTTC. V gene TRBV14 combines with J gene TRBJ2-7; a weak D match, TRBD1 (7 bases). Germline CDR1 is SGHDN and CDR2 is FVKESK. CDR3 length: 13 amino acids.

To note about this clone: This may arise from a read error, as a much more abundant clone is one base away. The CDR3 spells CASSLQGNTEAFF. The CDR3 region has the DNA TGTGCCAGCAGCCTACAGGGGAACACTGAAGCTTTCTTT. V usage is TRBV12-3 or TRBV12-4 and J usage is TRBJ1-1, with a possible D match to TRBD1 (6 bases). The CDR3 is 13 amino acids. Trimming removed 6 bases at V and 1 base at J, with 9 bases between.

The J gene is TRBJ2-4, the V gene TRBV15; TRBD1 matches 7 bases. Germline trimming cut 5 bases from V and 4 bases from J; bases unmatched to any gene: 17. This CDR3 spans 18 amino acids. Germline values: CDR1 LNHNV, CDR2 YYDKDF (reference sequence). Here the CDR3 DNA reads TGTGCCACCAGCCCTCACTTAGTTTCCGGGACAGAAAAAAACATTCAGTACTTC. The encoded protein is CATSPHLVSGTEKNIQYF.

The chain employs TRBV5-1 and TRBJ1-1, with 7 bases lining up with TRBD1. Looked up from germline, CDR1 is SGHRS and CDR2 is YFSETQ. With 3 bases clipped from V and 2 bases from J, the junction kept 4 bases outside the gene matches. CDR3 size: 14 residues. The CDR3 loop is CASSSQGSNTEAFF. In DNA form, the CDR3 reads TGCGCCAGCAGCTCACAGGGGAGCAACACTGAAGCTTTCTTT.

V and J are TRBV29-1 and TRBJ1-1, with a possible D match to TRBD1 (5 bases). V shed 3 bases and J shed 7 bases, with 15 bases lying between them. This CDR3 is 13 amino acids long. Germline V CDR1 and CDR2: SQVTM, ANQGSEA. The CDR3 region has the DNA TGCAGCGTTGAGGGGACGCCCGGGGGTGAAGCTTTCTTT. It yields the protein CSVEGTPGGEAFF. Supplemented by reference TRBV29-1 and TRBJ1-1, the full variable domain reads SAVISQKPSRDICQRGTSLTIQCQVDSQVTMMFWYRQQPGQSLTLIATANQGSEATYESGFVIDKFPISRPNLTFSTLTVSNMSPEDSSIYLCSVEGTPGGEAFFGQGTRLTVV.

The genes are TRBV15 and TRBJ1-3; unclear D gene. This CDR3 contains 16 residues. CDR1 LNHNV and CDR2 YYDKDF come from the germline V gene (reference sequence). Trimming shortened V by 0 bases and J by 1 base, and 10 bases separated the two germline ends. This CDR3 is CATSRDLGASGNTIYF. The CDR3 DNA reads as TGTGCCACCAGCAGAGATCTTGGAGCTTCTGGAAACACCATATATTTT.